The clone carrying this T cell receptor beta chain has just a few counts. The data are from a study of T cell repertoires in cytomegalovirus infection. Each CDR3 protein gets one entry after TCRdb re-called the reads with MiXCR. Here the sample spans around 740,000 distinct CDR3 sequences, approximately 34% being singletons. The length of the CDR3 is 16 residues. J lost 4 bases, V lost 0 bases, and 6 bases had no gene match. Germline-derived CDR1 and CDR2 are SEHNR and FQNEAQ (reference sequence). This TCR came from a human donor in good health (CMV status not recorded). Some clones in this sample may be carry-over from other donors' samples. Specimen: PBMCs. The chain joins TRBV7-9 to TRBJ2-5; 9 bases fit TRBD1. CDR3 nucleotide sequence: TGTGCCAGCAGCTTAGCTCCGGGGGGACAGGGAGAGACCCAGTACTTC. The encoded protein is CASSLAPGGQGETQYF.